One and the same sample provided the 28 T cell receptor beta chains below, sequenced in a study of Ad26.COV2.S vaccination and SARS-CoV-2 variants. Regarding treatment: about 20 received Ad26.COV2.S at low or high dose, single or two shots; 5 received placebo; per-sample allocation not given. The samples date from day 63 after the first vaccine or placebo injection. TCRdb's copy holds only in-frame clones and misses some; the assay was immunoSEQ multiplex PCR. The sample has 380,000 or so clones; roughly four fifths are singletons. This material consisted of peripheral blood, taken in a trial of Ad26.COV2.S vaccine versus placebo. Every receptor here comes from a person aged 18-65 years who received the Ad26.COV2.S COVID-19 vaccine or a placebo.

The rearrangement uses TRBV3-1 (or the pseudogene TRBV3-2) and TRBJ2-3, with D perhaps TRBD2 (5 bases). Germline loops: CDR1 LGHDT, CDR2 YNNKEL (reference sequence). This CDR3 has 15 residues. The V gene lost 2 bases and the J gene lost 3 bases, with 12 bases spanning the gap. This CDR3 is CASSQNVGVTDTQYF. In DNA form, the CDR3 reads TGTGCCAGCAGCCAAAATGTGGGAGTTACAGATACGCAGTATTTT.

The chain employs TRBV19 and TRBJ2-7, with 9 positions matching TRBD1. Germline V gives CDR1 LNHDA, CDR2 SQIVND (reference sequence). The CDR3 covers 15 residues. V gave up 6 bases and J gave up 0 bases; unmatched junction bases: 6. The CDR3 coding sequence is TGTGCCAGTAGGCCCCGGGACAGGGTCTCCTACGAGCAGTACTTC. Translated, it gives CASRPRDRVSYEQYF.

The chain links TRBV5-4 to TRBJ1-6, with 10 bases aligning to TRBD1. The J segment lost 8 bases and the V segment lost 3 bases, leaving 5 bases of the junction unmatched. The CDR3 extends over 15 amino acids. Germline V gene sequence: CDR1 SGHNT, CDR2 YYREEE (reference sequence). CDR3 residues: CASSSLTGGDSPLHF. The CDR3 DNA follows: TGTGCCAGCAGCTCCCTGACAGGGGGCGATTCACCCCTCCACTTT.

This chain links TRBV6-2 or TRBV6-3 with TRBJ2-2, with D unclear. Germline loops: CDR1 MNHEY, CDR2 SVGEGT. CDR3 length: 14 residues. V was pared by 2 bases and J by 4 bases, with 8 bases between. CDR3 sequence: CASSYRLITGELFF. CDR3 nucleotides: TGTGCCAGCAGTTACCGCCTGATCACCGGGGAGCTGTTTTTT.

The rearrangement joins TRBV10-2 to TRBJ2-7; weak D call: TRBD1 (5 bases). Germline assignment: CDR1 WSHSY and CDR2 SAAADI. The CDR3 covers 13 residues. The ends were cut back, 5 bases at V and 6 bases at J, with 14 bases in the middle. The CDR3 is CASSTRTSSEQYF. The CDR3 DNA reads TGCGCCAGCAGTACACGGACATCAAGCGAGCAGTACTTC.

V and J are TRBV7-6 and TRBJ1-4; 7 bases align to TRBD1. In germline, CDR1 is SGHVS, CDR2 FNYEAQ. V gave up 5 bases and J gave up 6 bases; unmatched junction bases: 3. The CDR3 consists of 13 residues. CDR3 in DNA: TGTGCCAGCAGCGTCCAGGGGGATGAAAAACTGTTTTTT. Translation: CASSVQGDEKLFF.

This clone was detected only once. The V call is TRBV7-3, the J call TRBJ1-2, with D hard to call. CDR3 length: 17 residues. The germline V gene has CDR1 SGHTA and CDR2 FQGTGA. With 3 bases removed from V and 4 bases from J, the gap between germline ends came to 21 bases. In DNA form, the CDR3 reads TGTGCCAGCAGCTTGACTCCGGACCTCTCTATTGCCTATGGCTACACCTTC. Its translation: CASSLTPDLSIAYGYTF.

The chain employs TRBV18 and TRBJ2-2; D may be TRBD1 or TRBD2 (5 bases each). The CDR3 extends over 13 amino acids. Germline CDR1 is KGHSH and CDR2 is LQKENI. V was cut by 3 bases and J by 7 bases, with 9 bases left in between. The CDR3 reads CASSPAGSGELFF. The CDR3 DNA sequence: TGTGCCAGCTCACCGGCAGGGAGCGGGGAGCTGTTTTTT.

V usage is TRBV5-1 and J usage is TRBJ2-2; D possibly corresponds to TRBD1 (6 bases). The CDR3 spans 16 residues. The V and J ends lost 5 bases and 5 bases respectively, with 19 bases between them. Germline-derived CDR1 and CDR2 are SGHRS and YFSETQ. DNA for the CDR3: TGCGCCAGCAGGGGCAGGGGAACCGTCGGGACCGGGGAGCTGTTTTTT. This translates into CASRGRGTVGTGELFF.

The V call is TRBV6-5, the J call TRBJ2-7; TRBD1 matches 7 bases. Germline trimming cut 1 base from V and 6 bases from J; bases unmatched to any gene: 12. Germline V gives CDR1 MNHEY, CDR2 SVGAGI. CDR3 size: 16 residues. The CDR3 here is CASSYFPPRQGVEQYF. DNA for the CDR3: TGTGCCAGCAGTTACTTCCCCCCCCGACAGGGCGTCGAGCAGTACTTC.

The chain employs TRBV11-2 and TRBJ2-1; a weak D match, TRBD1 (7 bases). With 10 bases removed from V and 0 bases from J, the gap between germline ends came to 28 bases. Germline values: CDR1 SGHAT, CDR2 FQNNGV. CDR3 length: 19 residues. The CDR3 region has the DNA TGTGCCATCCAGGGGGGTAGCGGACCTAGAAGGAGCTCCTACAATGAGCAGTTCTTC. Residues: CAIQGGSGPRRSSYNEQFF.

The chain recombines TRBV9 with TRBJ2-7; 16 bases fit TRBD2. J lost 8 bases, V lost 4 bases, and 9 bases had no gene match. The CDR3 spans 16 residues. The V gene's germline CDR1 is SGDLS and CDR2 YYNGEE. Here the CDR3 DNA reads TGTGCCAGCAGCCCGCGGGGGACTAGCGGGAGGGCCCAGCAGTACTTC. Translated: CASSPRGTSGRAQQYF.

The J gene is TRBJ2-1, the V gene TRBV15; weak D call: TRBD1 (6 bases). V lost 3 bases and J lost 9, with 21 bases in between. Germline CDR1 LNHNV, CDR2 YYDKDF (reference sequence). This CDR3 spans 16 amino acids. CDR3 amino acids: CATSRARLILQGEQFF. The DNA for the CDR3 is TGTGCCACCAGCAGGGCACGACTGATCTTACAGGGTGAGCAGTTCTTC. The whole variable domain, filled in from reference TRBV15 and TRBJ2-1, reads DAMVIQNPRYQVTQFGKPVTLSCSQTLNHNVMYWYQQKSSQAPKLLFHYYDKDFNNEADTPDNFQSRRPNTSFCFLDIRSPGLGDTAMYLCATSRARLILQGEQFFGPGTRLTVL.

The V call is TRBV19, the J call TRBJ2-1; D not resolved. Trimming stripped 5 bases from V and 8 bases from J, with 10 bases between. Germline V gene sequence: CDR1 LNHDA, CDR2 SQIVND (reference sequence). This CDR3 has 12 amino acids. This CDR3 reads CASSQATYEQFF. CDR3 DNA: TGTGCCAGTAGTCAGGCCACCTATGAGCAGTTCTTC.

This chain connects TRBV5-1 to TRBJ2-7, with D possibly TRBD2 on 5 matching bases. The CDR3 length is 15 residues. V was trimmed by 0 bases and J by 5 bases, leaving 15 bases between them. From germline, CDR1 is SGHRS and CDR2 YFSETQ. CDR3 in DNA: TGCGCCAGCAGCTTGGGAGTCATAGGGAGCGACGAGCAGTACTTC. This sequence encodes CASSLGVIGSDEQYF.

The chain joins TRBV6-2 or TRBV6-3 to TRBJ1-2; perhaps TRBD1 as D (5 bases). Trimming stripped 5 bases from V and 5 bases from J, with 15 bases between. CDR3 length: 14 residues. Germline V gene lookup returns CDR1 MNHEY and CDR2 SVGEGT. The DNA for the CDR3 is TGTGCCAGCAGTCGCCCCGGGACGGGGTATGGCTACACCTTC. This encodes CASSRPGTGYGYTF.

The chain links TRBV7-9 to TRBJ2-1; 10 nucleotides line up with TRBD2. V shed 7 bases and J 4 bases; nucleotides not matched to a gene: 10. From germline, CDR1 is SEHNR and CDR2 FQNEAQ (reference sequence). CDR3 length: 16 amino acids. The DNA for the CDR3 is TGTGCCAGCACTAAAGCGGGACTAGCGTCTTACAATGAGCAGTTCTTC. Protein product: CASTKAGLASYNEQFF.

This chain uses TRBV7-3 with TRBJ2-1; tentative D call: TRBD1 (6 bases). This CDR3 comprises 15 residues. The germline V and J ends were trimmed by 1 base and 7 bases, with 14 bases remaining between them. CDR1 and CDR2 from the germline V gene are SGHTA and FQGTGA. The CDR3 here is CASSLRGHRENEQFF. CDR3 nucleotides: TGTGCCAGCAGCTTAAGAGGGCACAGGGAGAATGAGCAGTTCTTC.

Remarks on this clone: The sample contains more than one DNA sequence encoding this CDR3. The chain employs TRBV7-3 and TRBJ2-1; D uncertain. V was cut by 2 bases and J by 4 bases, with 6 bases left in between. CDR3 length equals 13 residues. In germline, CDR1 is SGHTA, CDR2 FQGTGA. The CDR3 loop is CASSLGEYNEQFF. The CDR3 coding sequence is TGTGCCAGCAGCTTAGGAGAGTACAATGAGCAGTTCTTC.

This clone has a single count. This chain uses TRBV4-3 with TRBJ2-1, with D possibly called TRBD1 or TRBD2 (7 bases each). CDR1 and CDR2 from the germline V gene are LGHNA and YSLEER. The CDR3 consists of 15 residues. V lost 4 bases and J 5 bases, leaving 15 bases between the germline ends. The CDR3 protein is CASSRGRGQNNEQFF. DNA for the CDR3: TGCGCCAGCAGCCGGGGGAGGGGGCAAAACAATGAGCAGTTCTTC.

This clone was seen once. A junction boundary mismatches the germline segment, possibly from a read error. The chain is built from TRBV20-1 and TRBJ2-3; a weak D match, TRBD2 (5 bases). The CDR3 is 9 amino acids. Looked up from germline, CDR1 is DFQATT and CDR2 is SNEGSKA (reference sequence). This chain's CDR3 is CSVAPTKDF. CDR3 DNA sequence: TGCAGTGTGGCGCCGACTAAAGATTTT.

The chain uses TRBV7-3 and TRBJ1-1; D gene ambiguous. Per germline, CDR1 SGHTA and CDR2 FQGTGA. Trimming removed 2 bases at V and 0 bases at J, with 7 bases between. CDR3 size: 14 residues. The CDR3 here is CASSLWGMNTEAFF. The CDR3 DNA is TGTGCCAGCAGCTTATGGGGTATGAACACTGAAGCTTTCTTT.

This chain uses TRBV3-1 (or the pseudogene TRBV3-2) with TRBJ2-5; D is possibly TRBD2 (6 bases). The V and J ends lost 1 base and 3 bases respectively, with 15 bases between them. Germline V gene lookup returns CDR1 LGHDT and CDR2 YNNKEL (reference sequence). The CDR3 has 16 residues. The CDR3 sequence is CASSQGSRRREETQYF. Written as DNA, the CDR3 is TGTGCCAGCAGCCAAGGGAGTCGCCGGAGGGAAGAGACCCAGTACTTC.

CDR3 nucleotide sequence: TGCGCCAGCAGCCAGCTACCAGGGCCCGCGAACACCGGGGAGCTGTTTTTT. Encoded protein: CASSQLPGPANTGELFF. This chain joins TRBV4-1 and TRBJ2-2, with a possible D match to TRBD1 (5 bases). Per the germline V gene, CDR1 is MGHRA and CDR2 is YSYEKL. The V end lost 3 bases, the J end lost 0 bases, and 14 bases lay between the germline ends. The CDR3 is made up of 17 amino acids.

This rearrangement joins TRBV27 to TRBJ2-3, with 9 positions matching TRBD2. V was pared by 4 bases and J by 0 bases, with 14 bases of the junction left unmatched. The CDR3 spans 19 residues. Looked up from germline, CDR1 is MNHEY and CDR2 is SMNVEV (reference sequence). For the CDR3, the DNA is TGTGCCAGCAGTTCGCTAGGTAGCGGGAGAAGTTCCAGCACAGATACGCAGTATTTT. It is translated as CASSSLGSGRSSSTDTQYF.

In the case of this clone: At the DNA level, this CDR3 is encoded by other sequences in the same sample as well. The CDR3 DNA is TGTGCCAGCAGCCTCGACAGAAACACTGAAGCTTTCTTT. Its protein product is CASSLDRNTEAFF. The chain uses TRBV7-6 and TRBJ1-1, with D perhaps matching TRBD1 (5 bases). Trimming shortened V by 5 bases and J by 2 bases, and 9 bases separated the two germline ends. The CDR3 extends over 13 amino acids. Germline V gene data show CDR1 as SGHVS and CDR2 as FNYEAQ.

The chain has TRBV5-5 and TRBJ1-1, with 7 positions matching TRBD1. The CDR3 length is 15 residues. Trimming took 0 bases from V and 4 from J; bases not matched to a gene: 6. The germline gives CDR1 SGHKS, CDR2 YYEKEE (reference sequence). This CDR3 reads CASSLARGGGTEAFF. DNA for the CDR3: TGTGCCAGCAGCTTGGCCAGAGGGGGCGGCACTGAAGCTTTCTTT.

The gene calls are TRBV4-1 and TRBJ1-1; the match to TRBD1 covers 10 bases. In germline, CDR1 is MGHRA, CDR2 YSYEKL. The V gene end was trimmed by 5 bases and the J gene end by 0 bases; junction bases not matched to a gene: 3. This CDR3 is 15 amino acids long. CDR3 protein: CASSMGQGLNTEAFF. The CDR3 bases are TGCGCCAGCAGCATGGGACAGGGGCTGAACACTGAAGCTTTCTTT.